Listed here is a single T cell receptor beta chain. Its antigen is unknown. This sample is drawn from a study of shared clonotypes between healthy human individuals. Study-wide context: Every donor yielded three CD4 naive, three CD4 memory, two CD8 naive and one CD8 memory plate.

Original processing methods: ImmunoSEQ junction-only sequences lacked quality scores, so their filtering differed. Sequencing used immunoSEQ multiplex PCR; TCRdb keeps in-frame clones, though not all of them. Clonal size and the V and J genes are those of that table, whereas D and trimming came from the DNA. The sample lists about 2.1 million clones, just under 95% seen once, with 1.5% to 2% in the top ten. The CDR3 spans 17 residues. Trimming left V 1 base short and J 6 bases short, with 20 bases between. Germline values: CDR1 PRHDT, CDR2 FYEKMQ (reference sequence). The naive CD8 population came from CD45RO-negative cells selected for CCR7, without terminally differentiated effector memory CD45RA+ cells. Whole-study results and caveats: Owing to a small donor count, the genetic and exposure-history diversity represented was limited. Clonotypes not shared had lower generation probabilities than those common to all four donors.

This receptor was taken from a young man in good health. Some clones in this sample may be carry-over from other donors' samples. The sample consisted of naive CD8+ T cells from PBMCs. The chain carries TRBV13 and TRBJ2-3; D may be TRBD2 (6 bases). The CDR3 coding sequence is TGTGCCAGCAGCTTAGTTAAGAATAGCGGATCTGGGGATACGCAGTATTTT. This gives the protein CASSLVKNSGSGDTQYF.